This T cell receptor (beta chain) was sequenced in a study of blood T cells in healthy people across ages (dated by TCRdb to the mid-2010s). Some background on the complete study: In model experiments, template switching captured about one uniquely barcoded TCR beta cDNA molecule for every two T cells. The study measured age-related changes in TCR beta repertoire diversity using deep sequencing normalized with unique cDNA molecular identifiers. Four age groups were formed from the donors: young (average approximately 15 years), middle-aged (around 37), aged (roughly 59) and long-lived (more than 75). To avoid experimental bias, donors of different ages were spread randomly across the sequencing lanes. The study analyzed two additional independent replicas of 1 million unique cDNA reads from the same blood draw for two donors, one aged 18 to 30 and one aged 80 or older.

Libraries were made using 5' RACE. A second PCR of about 7 to 12 cycles was run with a J-beta primer mix and a sample-barcoded 5' primer. A unique molecular identifier was introduced onto each TCR beta cDNA molecule by a template-switch 5' adaptor carrying 12 random nucleotides. At least 2.5 million CDR3-containing paired-end reads were obtained from each sample. All of the RNA was converted into first-strand cDNA using the Mint cDNA synthesis kit, with a TRBC-specific oligonucleotide serving as the primer. All cDNA was treated with uracil-DNA glycosylase and then went through a first 18-cycle PCR with the universal primers M1SS and BC2_uni_R. The original methods were these. Normalization of each sample was performed by random selection of 1 million high-quality reads, each carrying a distinct molecular identifier. Instead of being binned into consensus sequences, reads with shared molecular identifiers were discarded. MiTCR, run with a Q25 quality threshold and the strictest error-elimination algorithm, handled CDR3 identification, clonotype clustering and error correction. A nonparametric unseen species model with Euler transformation was used to estimate lower-bound total TCR beta diversity. Through fastp at Q25 and MiXCR, TCRdb rebuilt clones from the public reads, retaining in-frame beta chains. Rows with one shared CDR3 protein collapse into an entry with the most common genes and DNA. The V and J calls were not made by the authors but by TCRdb's processing. The sample profile shows approximately 1,700,000 distinct CDR3 sequences; approximately 39% of them were found once. 23% of the sample belongs to the ten largest clones.

Study-wide findings and limitations: There was a strong correlation between observed TCR beta diversity and the percentage of naive T cells measured by flow cytometry. Estimates of total diversity from one million sequenced T cells were regarded as lower bounds and underestimates. Because the CMV infection status of the donors was unknown, age-related changes in expanded clonotypes may potentially have been confounded. The long-lived group showed more naive CD4+ T cells, fewer expanded clones and increased TCR diversity than the aged group, suggesting age selection. As age increased, observed TCR beta diversity per million T cells dropped in a roughly linear way, and a significant reduction was already evident by age 40. Because profiling used bulk unsorted PBMCs, naive and antigen-experienced compartments could not be compared conclusively.

This clonotype was counted once. This clone's antigen is unknown. No per-base quality is available; no much larger clone lies one base away. The donors were some 36 Caucasian individuals from Russia, aged roughly 6 to 90 years, who were systemically healthy. Roughly 9 milliliters of peripheral blood were drawn from each donor into EDTA-treated Vacutainer tubes. Ficoll-Paque density-gradient centrifugation was used to isolate PBMCs, with at least 7 million per sample. Total RNA was extracted from PBMCs with Trizol reagent, with at least 5.5 micrograms obtained per sample. Naive CD45RAhigh/CD27high T cell percentages were measured by flow cytometry on a PBMC aliquot from every donor. The source of this sequence is a human donor in good health. The sample was blood.

The bases read TGCGCCAGCAGCCGCGGGACAGTAATTTTTAATGAAAAACTGTTTTTT. It encodes CASSRGTVIFNEKLFF. The V and J segments used are TRBV4-3 and TRBJ1-4; the central 7 bases match TRBD1. The CDR1 and CDR2 encoded by the germline V gene are LGHNA and YSLEER. Inclusive of the bounding cysteine and phenylalanine, the CDR3 is 16 residues long. The kept DNA is CDR3 alone, 48 bases in frame from the first base. Germline trimming amounts to 4 bases on V and 4 bases on J, with 9 as the count of junction bases outside the gene matches.